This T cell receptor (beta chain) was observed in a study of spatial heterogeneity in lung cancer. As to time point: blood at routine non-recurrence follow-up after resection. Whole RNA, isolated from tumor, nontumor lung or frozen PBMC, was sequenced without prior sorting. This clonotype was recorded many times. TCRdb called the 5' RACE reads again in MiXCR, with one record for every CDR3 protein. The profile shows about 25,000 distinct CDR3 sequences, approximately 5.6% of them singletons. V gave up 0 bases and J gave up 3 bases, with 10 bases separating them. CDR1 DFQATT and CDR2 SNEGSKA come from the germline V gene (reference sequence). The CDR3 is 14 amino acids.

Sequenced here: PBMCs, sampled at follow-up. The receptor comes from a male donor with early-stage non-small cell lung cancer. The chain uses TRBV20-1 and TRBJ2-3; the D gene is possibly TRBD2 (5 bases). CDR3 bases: TGCAGTGCTAGAGACCCGAGAGGGACAGATACGCAGTATTTT. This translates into CSARDPRGTDTQYF.